These 18 T cell receptor beta chains came from one sample sequenced in a study of radiotherapy plus CTLA-4 blockade in lung cancer. The repertoire was sequenced with immunoSEQ multiplex PCR; TCRdb's copy has only in-frame clones and lacks some. The sample records tens of thousands of clones, under 90% being singletons. The sample was peripheral blood, taken from a patient treated with radiotherapy plus ipilimumab. Every receptor here comes from a human donor with non-small cell lung cancer who had stable disease on radiotherapy plus ipilimumab.

The rearrangement uses TRBV28 and TRBJ1-3; 7 positions match TRBD1. CDR1 is MDHEN and CDR2 is SYDVKM in the germline V gene. The CDR3 runs to 12 residues. V lost 8 bases to trimming and J lost 7 bases; unmatched junction nucleotides: 5. The CDR3 is CASEDRVNTIYF. The CDR3 DNA sequence: TGTGCCAGCGAAGACAGGGTTAACACCATATATTTT.

The chain is built from TRBV5-1 and TRBJ1-5; D unclear. The germline CDR1 and CDR2 sequences are SGHRS and YFSETQ. The CDR3 sequence is 14 residues long. V gave up 0 bases and J gave up 4 bases, with 8 bases separating them. CDR3 in amino acids: CASSLGGVNQPQHF. The DNA of the CDR3 is TGCGCCAGCAGCTTGGGTGGAGTTAATCAGCCCCAGCATTTT.

The V call is TRBV19, the J call TRBJ2-3; D is uncertain. Trimming removed 2 bases at V and 5 bases at J, with 14 bases between. The CDR3 sequence is 15 residues long. CDR1 and CDR2 from the germline V gene are LNHDA and SQIVND (reference sequence). CDR3 coding DNA: TGTGCCAGTAGTATACCGGCGGCATTAGGAGATACGCAGTATTTT. This sequence encodes CASSIPAALGDTQYF. The full variable domain, rest sourced from reference TRBV19 and TRBJ2-3, is DGGITQSPKYLFRKEGQNVTLSCEQNLNHDAMYWYRQDPGQGLRLIYYSQIVNDFQKGDIAEGYSVSREKKESFPLTVTSAQKNPTAFYLCASSIPAALGDTQYFGPGTRLTVL.

This clone has more than one count but fewer than ten. The gene calls are TRBV10-2 and TRBJ2-1, with 8 bases lining up with TRBD2. The J segment lost 4 bases and the V segment lost 5 bases, leaving 7 bases of the junction unmatched. The CDR3 length is 15 residues. The germline V gene encodes CDR1 WSHSY and CDR2 SAAADI. The CDR3 loop reads CASSFYSGGYNEQFF. As DNA, the CDR3 is TGCGCCAGCAGTTTCTACAGCGGGGGTTACAATGAGCAGTTCTTC.

This chain uses TRBV5-6 with TRBJ1-2; D gene ambiguous. Germline V gene data show CDR1 as SGHDT and CDR2 as YYEEEE. The ends were cut back, 0 bases at V and 5 bases at J, with 11 bases in the middle. The CDR3 is made up of 14 amino acids. CDR3 amino acids: CASSLGLGSYGYTF. The CDR3 DNA is TGTGCCAGCAGCTTGGGTCTAGGGTCGTATGGCTACACCTTC.

This chain connects TRBV11-2 to TRBJ2-3; 8 bases are shared with TRBD2. Germline V gene lookup returns CDR1 SGHAT and CDR2 FQNNGV. This CDR3 is built from 16 residues. The junction had 10 bases not matched to a gene; V was cut back by 4 bases and J by 4 bases. This chain's CDR3 is CASSSGATGGSDTQYF. The CDR3 nucleotides read TGTGCCAGCAGCTCCGGGGCGACGGGAGGGTCAGATACGCAGTATTTT.

The chain recombines TRBV30 with TRBJ1-1; TRBD1 might be the D (5 bases). Between the trimmed V and J ends, which lost 3 bases and 6 bases, there was a span of 14 bases. CDR3 length: 13 amino acids. Germline CDR1 and CDR2: GTSNPN and SVGIG (reference sequence). Here the CDR3 DNA reads TGTGCCTGGAGACCCGGGGGGGAACCTGAAGCTTTCTTT. It yields the protein CAWRPGGEPEAFF.

The chain joins TRBV7-9 to TRBJ2-3; 9 bases align to TRBD2. The CDR3 consists of 15 residues. CDR1 and CDR2 (germline): SEHNR, FQNEAQ (reference sequence). Trimming took 1 base from V and 3 from J; bases not matched to a gene: 2. This CDR3 reads CASSLDSGGTDTQYF. CDR3 nucleotides: TGTGCCAGCAGCTTAGATAGCGGGGGAACAGATACGCAGTATTTT.

The chain employs TRBV11-2 and TRBJ2-2; D may correspond to TRBD1 or TRBD2 (5 bases each). V was trimmed by 7 bases and J by 6 bases, leaving 18 bases between them. The CDR3 loop spans 15 amino acids. CDR1 and CDR2 (germline): SGHAT, FQNNGV. The CDR3 DNA reads as TGTGCCAGCATCCTCCCCCTGGGGCGGGCCGGGGAGCTGTTTTTT. Its translation: CASILPLGRAGELFF. Drawing the rest from reference TRBV11-2 and TRBJ2-2, the complete variable domain is EAGVAQSPRYKIIEKRQSVAFWCNPISGHATLYWYQQILGQGPKLLIQFQNNGVVDDSQLPKDRFSAERLKGVDSTLKIQPAKLEDSAVYLCASILPLGRAGELFFGEGSRLTVL.

The gene calls are TRBV28 and TRBJ1-5, with D uncertain. Trimming left V 1 base short and J 5 bases short, with 9 bases between. Germline lookup yields CDR1 MDHEN and CDR2 SYDVKM. The CDR3 length is 14 residues. CDR3: CASSLLKGDQPQHF. CDR3 sequence (DNA): TGTGCCAGCAGTTTATTAAAGGGTGATCAGCCCCAGCATTTT.

The V gene is TRBV28, the J gene TRBJ1-5, with 8 bases matching TRBD1. Germline V gene lookup returns CDR1 MDHEN and CDR2 SYDVKM. V was clipped by 3 bases and J by 1 base; unmatched bases: 8. The CDR3 consists of 17 residues. DNA of the CDR3: TGTGCCAGCAGTTTCCCTCAGGGGGCGACGAGCAATCAGCCCCAGCATTTT. Its protein is CASSFPQGATSNQPQHF.

The chain employs TRBV2 and TRBJ2-5; TRBD1 aligns across 7 bases. There are 13 residues in the CDR3. CDR1 is SNHLY and CDR2 is FYNNEI in the germline V gene. V gave up 3 bases and J gave up 5 bases; unmatched junction bases: 3. The CDR3 here is CASSDGGQETQYF. The CDR3 DNA reads as TGTGCCAGCAGTGATGGGGGACAGGAGACCCAGTACTTC.

The chain uses TRBV7-3 and TRBJ1-1, with D perhaps matching TRBD1 (5 bases). Trimming left V 4 bases short and J 5 bases short, with 14 bases between. The CDR3 loop spans 14 amino acids. Germline CDR1 is SGHTA and CDR2 is FQGTGA. CDR3 nucleotide sequence: TGTGCCAGCAGCTCACAGGTCGGGGGGACTGAAGCTTTCTTT. Translated: CASSSQVGGTEAFF.

With regard to this clone: At one of its ends the junction is not consistent with the germline gene, which may arise from a read error. The chain links TRBV18 to TRBJ2-5, with 8 positions matching TRBD2. There are 15 residues in the CDR3. Germline V gene data show CDR1 as KGHSH and CDR2 as LQKENI. The CDR3 loop is CASPPISGELETQYF. The DNA for the CDR3 is TGTGCCAGCCCACCAATTAGCGGGGAGCTAGAGACCCAGTACTTC.

The V call is TRBV5-8, the J call TRBJ1-3, with D unclear. Germline CDR1 reads SGHTS; CDR2 reads YDEGEE. Trimming cost V 4 bases and J 7 bases, with 18 bases left between them. The CDR3 runs 15 residues. For the CDR3, the DNA is TGTGCCAGCAGCGACCGGACTTATCGACGGAACACCATATATTTT. It is translated as CASSDRTYRRNTIYF.

The gene calls are TRBV2 and TRBJ2-3, with 7 bases fitting TRBD1. There are 15 residues in the CDR3. J lost 0 bases, V lost 4 bases, and 4 bases had no gene match. The V gene's germline CDR1 is SNHLY and CDR2 FYNNEI. The CDR3 DNA is TGTGCCAGCAGTGCGGACAGGCGTAGCACAGATACGCAGTATTTT. Amino acid sequence: CASSADRRSTDTQYF. The variable domain in full, completed from reference TRBV2 and TRBJ2-3, reads EPEVTQTPSHQVTQMGQEVILRCVPISNHLYFYWYRQILGQKVEFLVSFYNNEISEKSEIFDDQFSVERPDGSNFTLKIRSTKLEDSAMYFCASSADRRSTDTQYFGPGTRLTVL.

This chain uses TRBV5-1 with TRBJ1-2, with D possibly matching TRBD1 (6 bases). The CDR3 has 15 amino acids. Between the trimmed V and J ends, which lost 4 bases and 0 bases, there was a span of 13 bases. The germline gives CDR1 SGHRS, CDR2 YFSETQ. The CDR3 region has the DNA TGCGCCAGCAGCCCGGCGGGGACACCTAACTATGGCTACACCTTC. Its protein product is CASSPAGTPNYGYTF.

The chain joins TRBV7-3 to TRBJ2-3, with 9 bases lining up with TRBD2. Germline lookup yields CDR1 SGHTA and CDR2 FQGTGA. CDR3 length equals 16 residues. The V segment lost 2 bases and the J segment 1 base; nucleotides outside the gene matches: 4. The CDR3 DNA is TGTGCCAGCAGCTTATACGGCGGGAGGGGCACAGATACGCAGTATTTT. Its protein is CASSLYGGRGTDTQYF.